These T cell receptor beta chains were read from a single sample in a study of identifying expanded T cells in peripheral blood. The table came from immunoSEQ multiplex PCR; TCRdb's copy has only in-frame clones and leaves some out. The sample contains fewer than 85,000 clones, 70% to 90% of which appear only once. The specimen sequenced was blood. These TCRs come from a person between 18 and 75 years old in good health. CDR3s include the opening cysteine and the closing phenylalanine or tryptophan. The D gene is left open where the match is weak. Expanded clones get a size class; other rows say once, few or many, or leave the size out.

V gene	J gene	clone size	D gene	CDR3 DNA	CDR3 protein
TRBV7-3	TRBJ1-4	-	-	TGTGCCAGCAGCTTAACAGGGGATTATAGTGAAAAACTGTTTTTT	CASSLTGDYSEKLFF
TRBV9	TRBJ2-3	-	TRBD2	TGTGCCAGCAGCGCGGGACTAGCGGGGAACACAGATACGCAGTATTTT	CASSAGLAGNTDTQYF
TRBV9	TRBJ2-3	-	-	TGTGCCAGCAGCCCCTCCGGGACGGGCACAGATACGCAGTATTTT	CASSPSGTGTDTQYF
TRBV29-1	TRBJ2-1	few	-	TGCAGCGTTGATTCACTACTGAATGAGCAGTTCTTC	CSVDSLLNEQFF
TRBV7-9	TRBJ1-3	-	-	TGTGCCAGCAGCTTCCAGGCCGCCTCTGGAAACACCATATATTTT	CASSFQAASGNTIYF
TRBV19	TRBJ2-7	once	TRBD2	TGTGCTAGCGGCGGGAGGGACTCCTACGAGCAGTACTTC	CASGGRDSYEQYF
TRBV9	TRBJ1-2	-	TRBD1	TGTGCCAGCAGCGTAGCCGGACAGGGGGATAACTATGGCTACACCTTC	CASSVAGQGDNYGYTF
TRBV6-5	TRBJ1-5	once	TRBD1	TGTGCCAGCACCCAAACAGGGGGGGGTCAGCCCCAGCATTTT	CASTQTGGGQPQHF
TRBV10-3	TRBJ2-1	-	TRBD1	TGTGCCATCAGTGGGGGACAGGGTCGGTTCTTC	CAISGGQGRFF
TRBV19	TRBJ1-2	-	-	TGTGCCAGTAGTATCGACATCAATGGCTACACCTTC	CASSIDINGYTF
TRBV7-8	TRBJ2-4	-	TRBD2	TGTGCCAGCAGCCTACTCACTAGCGGGCTAGCCAAAAACATTCAGTACTTC	CASSLLTSGLAKNIQYF
TRBV6-5	TRBJ1-4	-	TRBD1	TGTGCCAGCAGCTTGAGGGACAGGGGCGAAAAACTGTTTTTT	CASSLRDRGEKLFF
TRBV27	TRBJ2-1	-	TRBD2	TGTGCCAGCAGTCCCGCGGGAGGAGGCTACAATGAGCAGTTCTTC	CASSPAGGGYNEQFF